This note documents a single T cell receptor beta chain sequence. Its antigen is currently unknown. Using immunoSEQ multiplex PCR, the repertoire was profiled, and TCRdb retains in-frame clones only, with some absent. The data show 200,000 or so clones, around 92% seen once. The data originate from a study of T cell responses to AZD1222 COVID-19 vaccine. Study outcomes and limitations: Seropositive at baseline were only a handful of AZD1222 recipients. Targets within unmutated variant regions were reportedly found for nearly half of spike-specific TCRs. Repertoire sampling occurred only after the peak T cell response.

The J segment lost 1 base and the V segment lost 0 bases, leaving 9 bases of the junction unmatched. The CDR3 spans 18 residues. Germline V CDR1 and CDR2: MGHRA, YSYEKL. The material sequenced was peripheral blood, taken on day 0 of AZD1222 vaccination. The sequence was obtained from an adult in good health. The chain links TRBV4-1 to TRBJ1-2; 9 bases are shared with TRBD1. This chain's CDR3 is CASSQERMGTGLNYGYTF. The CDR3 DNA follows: TGCGCCAGCAGCCAAGAACGGATGGGGACAGGGCTTAACTATGGCTACACCTTC.